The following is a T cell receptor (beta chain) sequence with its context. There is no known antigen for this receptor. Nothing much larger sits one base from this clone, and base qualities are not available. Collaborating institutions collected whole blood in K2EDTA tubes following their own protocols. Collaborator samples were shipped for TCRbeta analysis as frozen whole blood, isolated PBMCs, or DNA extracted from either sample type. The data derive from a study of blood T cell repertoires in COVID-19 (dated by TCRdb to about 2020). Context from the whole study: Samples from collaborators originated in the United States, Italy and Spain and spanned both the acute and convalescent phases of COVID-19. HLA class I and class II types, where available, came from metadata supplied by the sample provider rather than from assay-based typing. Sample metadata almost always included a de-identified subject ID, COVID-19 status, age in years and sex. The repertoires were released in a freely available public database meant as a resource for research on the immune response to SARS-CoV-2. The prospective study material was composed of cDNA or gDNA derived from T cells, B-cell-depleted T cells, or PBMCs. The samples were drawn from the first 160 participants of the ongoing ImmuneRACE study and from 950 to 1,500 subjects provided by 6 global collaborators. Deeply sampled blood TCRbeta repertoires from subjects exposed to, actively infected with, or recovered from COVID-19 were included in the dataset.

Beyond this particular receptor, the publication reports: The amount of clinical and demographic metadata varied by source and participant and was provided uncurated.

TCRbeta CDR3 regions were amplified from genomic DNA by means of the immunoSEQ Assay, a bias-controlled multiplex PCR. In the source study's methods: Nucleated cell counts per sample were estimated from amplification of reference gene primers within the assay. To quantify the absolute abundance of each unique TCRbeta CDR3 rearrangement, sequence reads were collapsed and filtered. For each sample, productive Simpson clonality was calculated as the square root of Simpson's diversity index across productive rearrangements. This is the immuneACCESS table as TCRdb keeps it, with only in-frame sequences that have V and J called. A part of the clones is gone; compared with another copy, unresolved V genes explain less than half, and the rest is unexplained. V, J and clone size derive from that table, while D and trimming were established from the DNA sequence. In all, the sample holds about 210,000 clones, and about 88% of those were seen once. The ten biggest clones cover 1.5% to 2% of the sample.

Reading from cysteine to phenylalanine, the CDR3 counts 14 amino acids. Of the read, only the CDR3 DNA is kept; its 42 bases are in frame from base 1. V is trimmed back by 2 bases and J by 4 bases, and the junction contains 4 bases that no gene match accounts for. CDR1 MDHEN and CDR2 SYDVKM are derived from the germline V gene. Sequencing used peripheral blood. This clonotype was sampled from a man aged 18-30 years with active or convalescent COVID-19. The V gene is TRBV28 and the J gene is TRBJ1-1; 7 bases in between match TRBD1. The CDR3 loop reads CASSLEGAGTEAFF. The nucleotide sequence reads TGTGCCAGCAGTTTAGAGGGGGCCGGCACTGAAGCTTTCTTT.